These 30 T cell receptor beta chains originate from one sample sequenced in a study of identical twins. TCRdb used MiXCR to reprocess the 5' RACE reads, holding one entry per CDR3 protein. The sample yields 1.5 million to 2 million distinct CDR3 sequences, about 32% seen once. Source material: cord blood. The receptors were sampled from a newborn girl in good health.

The chain joins TRBV4-2 to TRBJ2-7; perhaps TRBD1 as D (5 bases). CDR3 length: 12 amino acids. CDR1 is LGHNA and CDR2 is YNFKEQ in the germline V gene. V dropped 1 base and J dropped 12 bases, with 13 bases sitting between them. The CDR3 region has the DNA TGTGCCAGCAGCCAAGGGAGACAGACCCGGTACTTC. This translates into CASSQGRQTRYF.

This chain connects TRBV7-9 to TRBJ1-2, with D unclear. V gave up 5 bases and J gave up 1 base, with 11 bases separating them. The CDR3 totals 14 residues. Germline CDR1 and CDR2: SEHNR and FQNEAQ (reference sequence). The CDR3 sequence: CASSRSPYNYGYTF. CDR3 nucleotides: TGTGCCAGCAGCCGCTCTCCTTATAACTATGGCTACACCTTC.

The rearrangement links TRBV12-3 or TRBV12-4 to TRBJ1-1; TRBD1 might be the D (6 bases). Deletions cut 1 base from V and 11 bases from J, with 17 bases between. The CDR3 spans 14 residues. The CDR3 DNA sequence: TGTGCCAGCAGTTTAGGACAGGCCAGTGGATGGGCTTTCTTT. Translation: CASSLGQASGWAFF.

This clonotype was recorded at least ten times. The rearrangement uses TRBV29-1 and TRBJ1-1; D call uncertain. Germline values: CDR1 SQVTM, CDR2 ANQGSEA. The V end lost 3 bases, the J end lost 8 bases, and 10 bases lay between the germline ends. CDR3 length: 11 residues. The CDR3 protein is CSVDRAREAFF. For the CDR3, the DNA is TGCAGCGTTGATAGGGCAAGAGAAGCTTTCTTT.

The chain recombines TRBV18 with TRBJ2-5; either TRBD1 or TRBD2 may fit D (7 bases each). CDR3 length equals 16 residues. CDR1 and CDR2 from the germline V gene are KGHSH and LQKENI. V lost 1 base to trimming and J lost 11 bases, with 23 bases between them. The CDR3: CASSPLLQGVAGEQYF. DNA for the CDR3: TGTGCCAGCTCACCACTTCTCCAGGGGGTCGCGGGAGAGCAGTACTTC.

This clonotype showed up just a few times. The rearrangement joins TRBV12-3 or TRBV12-4 to TRBJ1-5; D gene unclear. Trimming removed 11 bases from V and 2 bases from J, with 13 bases in between. The CDR3 is 13 residues long. As DNA, the CDR3 is TGTGCCGTCTCGGCCGGAGGCAATCAGCCCCAGCATTTT. This gives the protein CAVSAGGNQPQHF.

This clonotype was seen a handful of times. This rearrangement joins TRBV28 to TRBJ1-3; D might be TRBD1 (5 bases). The ends were cut back, 6 bases at V and 5 bases at J, with 14 bases in the middle. This CDR3 region has 14 residues. Germline V gene sequence: CDR1 MDHEN, CDR2 SYDVKM. CDR3 DNA sequence: TGTGCCAGCAGCATCAGGGTAAAGAGAAACACCATATATTTT. Translated: CASSIRVKRNTIYF.

The V gene is TRBV28, the J gene TRBJ2-1; 10 bases line up with TRBD2. J gave up 5 bases and V 5 bases, and 9 bases lay outside the gene matches. The CDR3 consists of 16 residues. Germline V lookup: CDR1 MDHEN, CDR2 SYDVKM. The CDR3 DNA sequence: TGTGCCAGCAGTGACTCCCCGGGACTAGCGCACAATGAGCAGTTCTTC. Protein: CASSDSPGLAHNEQFF.

This clonotype was found a few times. The CDR3 bases are TGTGCCAGCAGCCCAGGGGGCGCCTTCTACGAGCAGTACTTC. Translated: CASSPGGAFYEQYF. The J gene is TRBJ2-7, the V gene TRBV5-6; 8 bases match TRBD1. Germline V gene data show CDR1 as SGHDT and CDR2 as YYEEEE. V lost 4 bases and J lost 3; bases outside the gene matches: 6. This CDR3 has 14 amino acids.

The chain joins TRBV4-1 to TRBJ1-1; no definite D call. Germline assignment: CDR1 MGHRA and CDR2 YSYEKL. There are 14 residues in the CDR3. Trimming stripped 2 bases from V and 4 bases from J, with 11 bases between. In nucleotides, the CDR3 is TGCGCCAGCAGCCAACCGGGTCGGAGCACTGAAGCTTTCTTT. It codes for CASSQPGRSTEAFF.

This sequence joins TRBV7-2 and TRBJ2-3, with D unresolved. V was clipped by 0 bases and J by 4 bases, with 8 bases between them. The germline V gene encodes CDR1 SGHTA and CDR2 FQGNSA. This CDR3 has 14 residues. This CDR3 reads CASSLAFSSDTQYF. CDR3 nucleotides: TGTGCCAGCAGCTTAGCCTTCTCCTCAGATACGCAGTATTTT. The whole variable domain, remainder taken from reference TRBV7-2 and TRBJ2-3, is GAGVSQSPSNKVTEKGKDVELRCDPISGHTALYWYRQSLGQGLEFLIYFQGNSAPDKSGLPSDRFSAERTGGSVSTLTIQRTQQEDSAVYLCASSLAFSSDTQYFGPGTRLTVL.

The chain joins TRBV4-1 to TRBJ2-1, with D possibly being TRBD1 or TRBD2 (6 bases each). There are 15 residues in the CDR3. Germline V gene lookup returns CDR1 MGHRA and CDR2 YSYEKL. V lost 4 bases and J lost 8, with 18 bases in between. This CDR3 reads CASSPSGQKGDEQFF. In DNA, the CDR3 is TGCGCCAGCAGCCCCAGCGGGCAAAAGGGGGATGAGCAGTTCTTC.

This clonotype was counted a few times. The chain links TRBV20-1 to TRBJ2-7; 11 bases are a match to TRBD1. Trimming cost V 7 bases and J 5 bases; bases outside gene matches: 7. CDR1 is DFQATT and CDR2 is SNEGSKA in the germline V gene (reference sequence). This CDR3 region has 13 residues. CDR3 residues: CSVWDRGFNEQYF. In DNA, the CDR3 is TGCAGTGTTTGGGACAGGGGGTTCAACGAGCAGTACTTC.

This clonotype was recorded a few times. The chain couples TRBV25-1 to TRBJ2-7; TRBD2 might be the D (5 bases). Trimming removed 3 bases at V and 4 bases at J, with 13 bases between. This CDR3 comprises 14 residues. The germline V gene has CDR1 MGHDK and CDR2 SYGVNS. CDR3 in DNA: TGTGCCAGCAGTGATGGAGGTTACATATACGAGCAGTACTTC. It codes for CASSDGGYIYEQYF.

This clonotype has a handful of counts. The rearrangement links TRBV24-1 to TRBJ2-5; D unresolved. The V end lost 7 bases, the J end lost 1 base, and 15 bases lay between the germline ends. The CDR3 is 15 residues long. CDR1 KGHDR and CDR2 SFDVKD come from the germline V gene. The CDR3 DNA reads TGTGCCACCAGCTGTGGGGTACGCATCCAAGAGACCCAGTACTTC. It translates to CATSCGVRIQETQYF.

This clonotype has a count of ten or more. The rearrangement joins TRBV12-3 or TRBV12-4 to TRBJ1-2, with 7 bases fitting TRBD1. After removal of 6 bases from V and 1 base from J, the junction contained 2 bases not matched to a gene. The CDR3 has 13 residues. CDR3 region: CASRGTVNYGYTF. The CDR3 DNA is TGTGCCAGCAGGGGGACAGTTAACTATGGCTACACCTTC.

The chain carries TRBV28 and TRBJ2-5; 13 bases fit TRBD2. The DNA end is a closer match to TRBJ2-7, so the J assignment may be wrong. Germline values: CDR1 MDHEN, CDR2 SYDVKM. This CDR3 region has 16 residues. CDR3 bases: TGTGCCAGCAGTCTGGGAACTAGCGGGAGGGGACACGAGCAGTACTTC. This sequence encodes CASSLGTSGRGHEQYF.

The chain employs TRBV7-2 and TRBJ2-3; D gene unclear. The CDR3 covers 12 residues. Trimming took 3 bases from V and 8 from J, leaving 9 bases between them. The germline CDR1 and CDR2 sequences are SGHTA and FQGNSA. CDR3 DNA sequence: TGTGCCAGCAGCTTGGAGACCGGTACGCAGTATTTT. Protein sequence: CASSLETGTQYF.

V and J are TRBV6-2 or TRBV6-3 and TRBJ2-4; no clear D. The CDR3 length is 15 residues. From germline, CDR1 is MNHEY and CDR2 SVGEGT. Trimming shortened V by 7 bases and J by 0 bases, and 13 bases separated the two germline ends. CDR3 sequence (DNA): TGTGCCAGCAAACCTGAGGTCCCAGCCAAAAACATTCAGTACTTC. Amino acid sequence: CASKPEVPAKNIQYF.

This clonotype was picked up many times. The rearrangement links TRBV5-1 to TRBJ2-3; maybe TRBD1 (6 bases). The length of the CDR3 is 19 residues. V was pared by 0 bases and J by 2 bases, with 22 bases between. Germline values: CDR1 SGHRS, CDR2 YFSETQ. CDR3 protein: CASSLAFSWGRITTDTQYF. DNA for the CDR3: TGCGCCAGCAGCTTGGCCTTCTCCTGGGGGCGGATAACCACAGATACGCAGTATTTT.

This clonotype came up a few times. The gene calls are TRBV6-5 and TRBJ1-2; tentative D call: TRBD1 (6 bases). CDR3 length: 13 residues. Per germline, CDR1 MNHEY and CDR2 SVGAGI. Trimming shortened V by 7 bases and J by 5 bases, and 14 bases separated the two germline ends. The CDR3 here is CASKRQVSYGYTF. The CDR3 DNA follows: TGTGCCAGCAAGCGACAGGTCTCTTATGGCTACACCTTC.

In DNA form, the CDR3 reads TGCGCCAGCAGCCAAGATGAAGGGACTAGGGGGTCTGGGGCCAACGTCCTGACTTTC. Amino acid sequence: CASSQDEGTRGSGANVLTF. The chain recombines TRBV4-1 with TRBJ2-6; TRBD2 aligns across 8 bases. J lost 1 base, V lost 0 bases, and 8 bases had no gene match. Per germline, CDR1 MGHRA and CDR2 YSYEKL. The CDR3 length is 19 residues.

This clonotype was recorded a few times. J is TRBJ2-7 and V is TRBV10-3, with a possible D match to TRBD1 (7 bases). CDR3 length: 16 residues. Between the trimmed V and J ends, which lost 6 bases and 3 bases, there was a span of 21 bases. Germline V CDR1 and CDR2: ENHRY, SYGVKD. The CDR3 nucleotides read TGTGCCATCAGCGACCCCCACAGGGGACTGGACTACGAGCAGTACTTC. Translation gives CAISDPHRGLDYEQYF.

This clonotype has only one observation. As the CDR3 is not closed by the conserved phenylalanine or tryptophan, this likely results from a read error. The chain couples TRBV7-2 to TRBJ2-2, with TRBD2 matching 10 bases. CDR1 and CDR2 (germline): SGHTA, FQGNSA. CDR3 length: 15 residues. V lost 6 bases, J lost 4 bases, and 5 bases stayed unmatched. The CDR3 DNA sequence: TGTGCCAGCAGTTTGTGGACTAGCGGCACCGGGGAGCTGTTTGTT. It specifies CASSLWTSGTGELFV.

The chain carries TRBV2 and TRBJ2-1, with 12 bases fitting TRBD2. V lost 7 bases to trimming and J lost 6 bases; unmatched junction nucleotides: 4. Germline V CDR1 and CDR2: SNHLY, FYNNEI. The CDR3 has 14 residues. The CDR3 nucleotides are TGTGCCAGCATTTGGACTAGCGGGATCAATGAGCAGTTCTTC. This encodes CASIWTSGINEQFF.

The chain carries TRBV9 and TRBJ1-2; D perhaps matches TRBD1 (5 bases). The V gene lost 5 bases and the J gene lost 5 bases, with 13 bases spanning the gap. This CDR3 contains 13 residues. Germline V lookup: CDR1 SGDLS, CDR2 YYNGEE. The CDR3 bases are TGTGCCAGCAGAAATGACAGCCTGTATGGCTACACCTTC. Translating gives CASRNDSLYGYTF.

The rearrangement uses TRBV11-2 and TRBJ2-5; either TRBD1 or TRBD2 may supply D (6 bases each). The germline V and J ends were trimmed by 0 bases and 11 bases, with 19 bases remaining between them. This CDR3 has 15 amino acids. The germline CDR1 and CDR2 sequences are SGHAT and FQNNGV. CDR3 region: CASSLDPGGGYEQYF. The CDR3 nucleotides are TGTGCCAGCAGCTTAGATCCCGGGGGCGGCTATGAGCAGTACTTC.

The table lists this clonotype with a few counts. The chain employs TRBV20-1 and TRBJ2-5; 10 nucleotides match TRBD1. The junction had 6 bases not matched to a gene; V was cut back by 3 bases and J by 5 bases. This CDR3 contains 14 residues. Per the germline V gene, CDR1 is DFQATT and CDR2 is SNEGSKA (reference sequence). The CDR3, as DNA: TGCAGTGCTAGGGGACAGGGGACGTTGGAGACCCAGTACTTC. This encodes CSARGQGTLETQYF.

This chain links TRBV28 with TRBJ2-1; D may be TRBD1 or TRBD2 (5 bases each). Between the trimmed V and J ends, which lost 5 bases and 6 bases, there was a span of 20 bases. The CDR3 loop spans 16 amino acids. Germline CDR1 MDHEN, CDR2 SYDVKM. CDR3 protein: CASSPLSGTFCNEQFF. CDR3 nucleotide sequence: TGTGCCAGCAGTCCTCTATCCGGGACGTTCTGCAATGAGCAGTTCTTC.

Worth noting for this clonotype: Relative to the germline gene, one junction end is altered; a read error may explain this. The V call is TRBV6-1, the J call TRBJ2-5, with D perhaps given as TRBD1 or TRBD2 (5 bases each). This CDR3 is 16 amino acids long. Germline assignment: CDR1 MNHNS and CDR2 SASEGT. The CDR3 reads CARSERHRSGKETQYF. The CDR3 nucleotides are TGTGCCCGCAGTGAACGGCACAGGTCGGGGAAAGAGACCCAGTACTTC.